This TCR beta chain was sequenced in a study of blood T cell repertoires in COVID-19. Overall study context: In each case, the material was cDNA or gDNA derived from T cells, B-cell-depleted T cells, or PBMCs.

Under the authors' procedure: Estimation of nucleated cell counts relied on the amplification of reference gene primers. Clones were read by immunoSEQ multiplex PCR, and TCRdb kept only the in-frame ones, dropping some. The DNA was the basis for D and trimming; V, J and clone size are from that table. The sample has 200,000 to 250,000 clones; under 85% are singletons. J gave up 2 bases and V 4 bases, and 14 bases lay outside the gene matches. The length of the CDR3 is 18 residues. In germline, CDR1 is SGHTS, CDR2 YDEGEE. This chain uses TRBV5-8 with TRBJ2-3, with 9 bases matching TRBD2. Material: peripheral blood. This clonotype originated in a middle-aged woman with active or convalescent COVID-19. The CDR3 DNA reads TGTGCCAGCAGCATGGCGAGTTTTGCGGGGGGGTACACAGATACGCAGTATTTT. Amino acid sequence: CASSMASFAGGYTDTQYF.